Below, 27 T cell receptor beta chains from the same sample are listed, as sequenced in a study of blood T cells in healthy people across ages. The authors ran a second PCR of 7 to 11 cycles using a sample-barcoded 5' primer and a J-beta primer mix. TCRdb independently ran MiXCR on the 5' RACE reads; one entry per CDR3 protein. The data hold some 690,000 distinct CDR3 sequences, with 20% to 25% observed a single time. The material sequenced was blood. The receptors originated from a man aged 65 to 85 in good health.

This clonotype was detected a few times. This chain uses TRBV7-8 with TRBJ2-5, with 9 bases lining up with TRBD1. In germline, CDR1 is SGHVS, CDR2 FQNEAQ. After removal of 6 bases from V and 2 bases from J, the junction contained 10 bases not matched to a gene. The CDR3 runs 16 residues. DNA of the CDR3: TGTGCCAGCAGGATACAGGGGGCTAATTATCAAGAGACCCAGTACTTC. Protein product: CASRIQGANYQETQYF.

This clonotype has only a few counts. The rearrangement uses TRBV6-5 and TRBJ1-4; D is undetermined. CDR3 length: 16 amino acids. Germline V gives CDR1 MNHEY, CDR2 SVGAGI. The V gene lost 0 bases and the J gene lost 3 bases, with 11 bases spanning the gap. CDR3 sequence (DNA): TGTGCCAGCAGTTACTCAGGGTCGACTGCTAATGAAAAACTGTTTTTT. It translates to CASSYSGSTANEKLFF.

CDR3 nucleotide sequence: TGTGCCAGCAGAGGAAATGGCTACACCTTC. Amino acid sequence: CASRGNGYTF. The genes are TRBV6-2 or TRBV6-3 and TRBJ1-2; D not resolved. This CDR3 is 10 amino acids long. Trimming left V 6 bases short and J 6 bases short, with 5 bases between. CDR1 is MNHEY and CDR2 is SVGEGT in the germline V gene.

This clonotype has only a few counts. The chain carries TRBV6-6 and TRBJ2-1; TRBD2 aligns across 7 bases. Germline values: CDR1 MNHNY, CDR2 SVGAGI (reference sequence). The CDR3 has 15 residues. Germline trimming cut 6 bases from V and 3 bases from J; bases unmatched to any gene: 8. The chain's CDR3 is CASRGAGMSYNEQFF. DNA of the CDR3: TGTGCCAGCAGGGGAGCGGGAATGAGCTACAATGAGCAGTTCTTC.

Comment on this clonotype: A read error may produce the germline difference seen at one junction end. The chain employs TRBV7-9 and TRBJ1-2, with D possibly TRBD1 on 6 matching bases. The CDR3 is made up of 14 amino acids. Germline V gene sequence: CDR1 SEHNR, CDR2 FQNEAQ (reference sequence). Here the CDR3 reads CAGSLTDRDYGYTF. CDR3 nucleotides: TGTGCCGGCAGCTTAACGGACAGAGACTATGGCTACACCTTC.

The chain is built from TRBV20-1 and TRBJ2-7; D is undetermined. V lost 2 bases and J lost 4, with 21 bases in between. CDR1 DFQATT and CDR2 SNEGSKA come from the germline V gene (reference sequence). The CDR3 contains 16 residues. The CDR3: CSARWGMGSYLYEQYF. In DNA form, the CDR3 reads TGCAGTGCTAGATGGGGTATGGGGTCTTACTTATACGAGCAGTACTTC.

This clonotype was counted between two and nine times. One end of the junction does not line up with germline, which may come from a read error. This sequence joins TRBV6-5 and TRBJ1-4; D is unresolved. Germline V gene data show CDR1 as MNHEY and CDR2 as SVGAGI. This CDR3 has 14 residues. In DNA, the CDR3 is TGTGCCAGCAGTTACGGAGGAACGGTTGAAGAACTGTTTTTT. Translating gives CASSYGGTVEELFF.

The sample holds a few counts of this clonotype. This chain links TRBV6-6 with TRBJ2-5; TRBD2 aligns across 9 bases. The end of the DNA is better explained by TRBJ2-1, so the J call may be wrong. Germline loops: CDR1 MNHNY, CDR2 SVGAGI (reference sequence). The CDR3 has 16 residues. DNA for the CDR3: TGTGCCAGCAGTTCGGGTTGGCGGGGGGGCCGAAATGAGCAGTTCTTC. The encoded protein is CASSSGWRGGRNEQFF.

This clonotype was picked up a small number of times. The rearrangement joins TRBV7-2 to TRBJ2-5; 10 positions match TRBD2. The closer fit of TRBJ2-1 to the DNA end suggests the J call may be wrong. The CDR3 totals 16 residues. CDR1 SGHTA and CDR2 FQGNSA come from the germline V gene. CDR3: CASSLAQRGGMDEQFF. CDR3 in DNA: TGTGCCAGCAGCTTAGCGCAGCGGGGGGGCATGGATGAGCAGTTCTTC.

This chain joins TRBV20-1 and TRBJ2-5; D may match TRBD1 or TRBD2 (5 bases each). CDR1 and CDR2 from the germline V gene are DFQATT and SNEGSKA (reference sequence). The CDR3 is made up of 14 amino acids. The V end was cut by 2 bases, the J end by 7 bases, with 17 bases between. Here the CDR3 reads CSARMPGQSGTQYF. The CDR3 region has the DNA TGCAGTGCTAGAATGCCGGGGCAGTCCGGGACCCAGTACTTC.

A remark on this clonotype: Its ends do not fully match the called genes, so a read error is possible. V gene TRBV6-5 combines with J gene TRBJ1-5; D is possibly TRBD1 (5 bases). The V gene's germline CDR1 is MNHEY and CDR2 SVGAGI. The CDR3 is 15 residues long. The CDR3 loop reads CTSSQTAYSNQPQHF. The CDR3 DNA sequence: TGTACCAGCAGTCAGACAGCTTATAGCAATCAGCCCCAGCATTTT.

This clonotype was picked up a small number of times. The CDR3 nucleotides read TGCGCCAGCAGCCGGTTGCTACTAGTCAACAATGAGCAGTTCTTC. As protein: CASSRLLLVNNEQFF. The chain combines TRBV5-1 with TRBJ2-1, with D perhaps matching TRBD2 (5 bases). The CDR3 length is 15 residues. Germline loops: CDR1 SGHRS, CDR2 YFSETQ. V was trimmed by 4 bases and J by 5 bases, leaving 16 bases between them.

The gene calls are TRBV20-1 and TRBJ2-1; 7 bases map to TRBD2. The J call may be incorrect, as the DNA end agrees better with TRBJ2-7. CDR1 and CDR2 from the germline V gene are DFQATT and SNEGSKA (reference sequence). This CDR3 comprises 13 residues. CDR3 sequence reads: CSARGWEGGEQYF. The CDR3 nucleotides are TGCAGTGCTAGAGGGTGGGAGGGTGGCGAGCAGTACTTC.

This chain joins TRBV30 and TRBJ1-2, with unresolved D. Trimming stripped 8 bases from V and 0 bases from J, with 19 bases between. Per germline, CDR1 GTSNPN and CDR2 SVGIG (reference sequence). There are 15 residues in the CDR3. The CDR3 region has the DNA TGTGCCGGGTACCTTCCGCAGCTTACTAACTATGGCTACACCTTC. Amino acids: CAGYLPQLTNYGYTF. Full variable domain (missing parts from reference TRBV30 and TRBJ1-2): SQTIHQWPATLVQPVGSPLSLECTVEGTSNPNLYWYRQAAGRGLQLLFYSVGIGQISSEVPQNLSASRPQDRQFILSSKKLLLSDSGFYLCAGYLPQLTNYGYTFGSGTRLTVV.

Comment on this clonotype: One junction end does not reproduce the germline sequence, and a read error may be involved. The chain recombines TRBV19 with TRBJ2-3; D not resolved. CDR3 length: 11 residues. Germline CDR1 LNHDA, CDR2 SQIVND (reference sequence). The CDR3 region has the DNA TGTGCCAGTAGTACATCGGATACGCAGTACTTT. Amino acid sequence: CASSTSDTQYF.

This clonotype was seen a handful of times. The V call is TRBV5-1, the J call TRBJ2-3; unclear D gene. Trimming took off 4 bases at V and 9 bases at J, with 15 bases between the two ends. The CDR3 has 13 amino acids. Germline CDR1 and CDR2: SGHRS and YFSETQ. The CDR3 DNA sequence: TGCGCCAGCAGCAAACAGAACCCGGAAACGCAGTATTTT. It yields the protein CASSKQNPETQYF.

This clonotype appeared a few times. This rearrangement joins TRBV6-6 to TRBJ2-1, with 9 positions matching TRBD2. The germline V gene encodes CDR1 MNHNY and CDR2 SVGAGI (reference sequence). CDR3 length equals 14 residues. J was trimmed by 2 bases and V by 10 bases; bases with no gene match: 6. The CDR3 DNA follows: TGTGCCACCCTTAGCGGGGGACCCTACAATGAGCAGTTCTTC. Its translation is CATLSGGPYNEQFF.

This clonotype was picked up a small number of times. This chain uses TRBV11-1 with TRBJ2-5, with D unresolved. Trimming took off 1 base at V and 7 bases at J, with 10 bases between the two ends. Germline CDR1 reads SGHAT; CDR2 reads FQDESV (reference sequence). The CDR3 contains 13 residues. The CDR3 spells CASSLGTVGTQYF. The CDR3 coding sequence is TGTGCCAGCAGCTTAGGCACCGTTGGGACCCAGTACTTC.

In this sample, this clonotype turned up a few times. V and J are TRBV9 and TRBJ2-5; D remains ambiguous. Germline V gives CDR1 SGDLS, CDR2 YYNGEE. The V end lost 3 bases, the J end lost 7 bases, and 7 bases lay between the germline ends. The CDR3 sequence is 11 residues long. CDR3 sequence (DNA): TGTGCCAGCAGCGGCATAGGGACCCAGTACTTC. Translating it yields CASSGIGTQYF.

This clonotype has only a few counts. The genes are TRBV21-1 and TRBJ2-7; the D segment call TRBD1 is taken from the table without a DNA check. TRBV21-1 has pseudogene status. The CDR3 loop spans 21 amino acids. DNA of the CDR3: TGTGCCAGCAGCCAAAAAGAGGGGCATAGGCCGGGGCCACGAAGCTCCTACGAGCAGTACGTC. Translating gives CASSQKEGHRPGPRSSYEQYV.

The sample holds a few counts of this clonotype. The chain uses TRBV6-2 or TRBV6-3 and TRBJ2-1; 7 nucleotides match TRBD1. The J call is in doubt because the DNA end fits TRBJ2-7 better. Germline CDR1 MNHEY, CDR2 SVGEGT. The CDR3 runs to 13 residues. This CDR3 is CASSLDRFYEQYV. The DNA of the CDR3 is TGTGCCAGCAGCCTGGACAGGTTCTACGAGCAGTACGTC.

This clonotype was seen only a few times. The chain combines TRBV20-1 with TRBJ2-3, with 8 bases identical to TRBD2. The germline CDR1 and CDR2 sequences are DFQATT and SNEGSKA (reference sequence). This CDR3 comprises 17 residues. J lost 5 bases, V lost 0 bases, and 13 bases had no gene match. CDR3 DNA sequence: TGCAGTGCTAGAGATCGGGATACTCGGGAGGGCCTAGATACGCAGTATTTT. This sequence encodes CSARDRDTREGLDTQYF.

The CDR3: CSARGATGGFTEAFF. The CDR3 DNA is TGCAGTGCTAGAGGTGCGACAGGGGGCTTCACTGAAGCTTTCTTT. The chain carries TRBV20-1 and TRBJ1-1; 10 bases match TRBD1. The CDR3 contains 15 residues. V was pared by 1 base and J by 4 bases, with 6 bases of the junction left unmatched. Germline CDR1 DFQATT, CDR2 SNEGSKA (reference sequence).

The chain employs TRBV6-5 and TRBJ1-2; D is perhaps TRBD1 (6 bases). Germline CDR1 is MNHEY and CDR2 is SVGAGI. Deletions cut 2 bases from V and 6 bases from J, with 10 bases between. This CDR3 is built from 13 residues. The CDR3 DNA reads TGTGCCAGCAGTTACCCGGGGGCAAATGGCTACACCTTC. Translated, it gives CASSYPGANGYTF.

The rearrangement links TRBV5-1 to TRBJ1-3; D call uncertain. V lost 5 bases and J lost 0, with 12 bases in between. Per germline, CDR1 SGHRS and CDR2 YFSETQ. CDR3 length equals 15 residues. The CDR3 DNA sequence: TGCGCCAGCAGTACCGACTCGAGCTCTGGAAACACCATATATTTT. Translating it yields CASSTDSSSGNTIYF.

This clonotype has only a few counts. This chain uses TRBV28 with TRBJ2-5; 8 bases map to TRBD1. The germline V gene has CDR1 MDHEN and CDR2 SYDVKM. The J segment lost 1 base and the V segment lost 7 bases, leaving 8 bases of the junction unmatched. The CDR3 covers 15 residues. CDR3 sequence reads: CASTDRGTVQETQYF. As DNA, the CDR3 is TGTGCCAGCACCGACAGGGGCACCGTCCAAGAGACCCAGTACTTC.

This rearrangement joins TRBV7-2 to TRBJ1-2; D may be TRBD1 (6 bases). V was cut by 5 bases and J by 0 bases, with 19 bases left in between. The germline V gene has CDR1 SGHTA and CDR2 FQGNSA. This CDR3 has 17 residues. The CDR3 protein is CASSPRLRGQSNYGYTF. In DNA form, the CDR3 reads TGTGCCAGCAGCCCCCGGTTGCGGGGACAATCTAACTATGGCTACACCTTC.